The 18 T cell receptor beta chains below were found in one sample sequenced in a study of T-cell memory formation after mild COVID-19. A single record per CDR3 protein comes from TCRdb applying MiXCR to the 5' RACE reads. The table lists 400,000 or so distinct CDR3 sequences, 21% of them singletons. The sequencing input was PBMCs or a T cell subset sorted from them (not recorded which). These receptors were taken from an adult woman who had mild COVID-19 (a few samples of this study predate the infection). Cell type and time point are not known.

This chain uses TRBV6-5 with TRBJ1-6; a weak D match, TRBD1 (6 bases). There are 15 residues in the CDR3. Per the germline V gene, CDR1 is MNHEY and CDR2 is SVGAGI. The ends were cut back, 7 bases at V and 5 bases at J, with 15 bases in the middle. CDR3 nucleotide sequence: TGTGCCAGCATCGCCCTGACAGGAGATAATTCACCCCTCCACTTT. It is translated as CASIALTGDNSPLHF.

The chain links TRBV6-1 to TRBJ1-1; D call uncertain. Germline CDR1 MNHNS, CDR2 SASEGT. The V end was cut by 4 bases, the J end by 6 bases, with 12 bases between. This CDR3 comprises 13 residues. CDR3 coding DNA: TGTGCCAGCAGTGTCGGACGGGAGGCTGAAGCTTTCTTT. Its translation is CASSVGREAEAFF.

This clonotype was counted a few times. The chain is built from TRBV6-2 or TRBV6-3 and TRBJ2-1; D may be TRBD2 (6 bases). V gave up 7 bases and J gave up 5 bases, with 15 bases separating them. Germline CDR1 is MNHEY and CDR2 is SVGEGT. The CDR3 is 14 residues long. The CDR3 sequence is CASTEAGRNNEQFF. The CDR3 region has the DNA TGTGCCAGCACCGAAGCGGGCCGAAACAATGAGCAGTTCTTC.

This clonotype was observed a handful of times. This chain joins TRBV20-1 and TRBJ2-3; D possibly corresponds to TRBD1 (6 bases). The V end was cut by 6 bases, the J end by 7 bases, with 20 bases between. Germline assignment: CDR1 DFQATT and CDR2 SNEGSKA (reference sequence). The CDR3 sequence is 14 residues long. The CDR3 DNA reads TGCAGTGCGATACCGCAAACAGGGACAAATACGCAGTATTTT. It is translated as CSAIPQTGTNTQYF.

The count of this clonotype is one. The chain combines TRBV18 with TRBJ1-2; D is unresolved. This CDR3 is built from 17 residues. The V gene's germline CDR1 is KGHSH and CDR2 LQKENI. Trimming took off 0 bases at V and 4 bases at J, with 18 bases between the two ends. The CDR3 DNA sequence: TGTGCCAGCTCACCACCCTTTGGACTGCGAACGACCTATGGCTACACCTTC. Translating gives CASSPPFGLRTTYGYTF.

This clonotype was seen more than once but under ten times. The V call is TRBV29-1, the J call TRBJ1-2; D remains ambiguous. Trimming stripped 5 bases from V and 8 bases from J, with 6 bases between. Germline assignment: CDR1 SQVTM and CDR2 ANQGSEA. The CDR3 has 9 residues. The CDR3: CSVSEGYTF. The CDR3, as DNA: TGCAGCGTTAGCGAGGGCTACACCTTC.

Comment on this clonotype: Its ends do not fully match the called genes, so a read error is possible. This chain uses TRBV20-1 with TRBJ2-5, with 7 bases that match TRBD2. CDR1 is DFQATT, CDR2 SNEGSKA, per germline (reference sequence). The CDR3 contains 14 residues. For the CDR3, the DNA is TGCAGCGCTACTCGTGGGGGGGAGAGGGAGACCCAGTACTTC. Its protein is CSATRGGERETQYF.

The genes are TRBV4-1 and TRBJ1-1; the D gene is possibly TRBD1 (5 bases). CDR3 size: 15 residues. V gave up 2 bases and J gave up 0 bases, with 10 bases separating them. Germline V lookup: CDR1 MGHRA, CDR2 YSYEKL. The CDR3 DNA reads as TGCGCCAGCAGCCAAAGACAGAACCTGAACACTGAAGCTTTCTTT. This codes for CASSQRQNLNTEAFF.

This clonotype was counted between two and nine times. The CDR3 nucleotides are TGCGCCAGCAGCCAAGTCGAGGGAGCCTTGGCCGAGCAGTACTTC. Encoded protein: CASSQVEGALAEQYF. This chain connects TRBV4-3 to TRBJ2-7; possible D gene TRBD2, 5 bases. Germline V gives CDR1 LGHNA, CDR2 YSLEER. V shed 1 base and J shed 6 bases, with 16 bases lying between them. The CDR3 runs 15 residues.

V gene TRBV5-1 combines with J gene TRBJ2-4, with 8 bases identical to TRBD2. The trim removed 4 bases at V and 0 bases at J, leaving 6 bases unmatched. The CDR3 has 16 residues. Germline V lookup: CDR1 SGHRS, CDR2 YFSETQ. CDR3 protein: CASSITSGAAKNIQYF. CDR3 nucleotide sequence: TGCGCCAGCAGCATAACTAGCGGAGCAGCCAAAAACATTCAGTACTTC.

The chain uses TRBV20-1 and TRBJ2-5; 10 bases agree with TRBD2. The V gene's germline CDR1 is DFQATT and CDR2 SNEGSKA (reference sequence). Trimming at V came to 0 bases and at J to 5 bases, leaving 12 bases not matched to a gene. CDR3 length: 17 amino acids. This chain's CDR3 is CSARDRASGRLEETQYF. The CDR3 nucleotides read TGCAGTGCTAGAGATCGGGCTAGCGGGAGATTGGAGGAGACCCAGTACTTC.

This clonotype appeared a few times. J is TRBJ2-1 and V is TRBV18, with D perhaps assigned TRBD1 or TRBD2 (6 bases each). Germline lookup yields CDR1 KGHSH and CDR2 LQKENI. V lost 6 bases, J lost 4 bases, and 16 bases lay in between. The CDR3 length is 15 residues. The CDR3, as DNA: TGTGCCAGCTCGCCAAGGAGGGGGTGGTACAATGAGCAGTTCTTC. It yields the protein CASSPRRGWYNEQFF.

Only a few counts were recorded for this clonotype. CDR3 sequence (DNA): TGTGCCAGCAGCATCCCCCGGGACAGGGGGCCGGACACTGAAGCTTTCTTT. Translation: CASSIPRDRGPDTEAFF. The chain is built from TRBV7-2 and TRBJ1-1; TRBD1 agrees at 12 bases. V shed 5 bases, J shed 3 bases, and the junction held 10 bases outside the gene matches. The CDR3 totals 17 residues. From germline, CDR1 is SGHTA and CDR2 FQGNSA.

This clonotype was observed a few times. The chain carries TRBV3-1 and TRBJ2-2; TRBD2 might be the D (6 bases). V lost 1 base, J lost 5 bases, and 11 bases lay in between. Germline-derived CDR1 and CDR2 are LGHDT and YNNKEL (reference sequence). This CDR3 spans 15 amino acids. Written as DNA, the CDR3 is TGTGCCAGCAGCCAAGTAGGTGGAGGGACCGGGGAGCTGTTTTTT. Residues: CASSQVGGGTGELFF.

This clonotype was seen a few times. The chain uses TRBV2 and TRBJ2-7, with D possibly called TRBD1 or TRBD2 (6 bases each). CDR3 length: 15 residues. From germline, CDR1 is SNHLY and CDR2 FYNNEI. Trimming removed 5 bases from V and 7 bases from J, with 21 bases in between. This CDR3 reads CASSLLGGTSGEQYF. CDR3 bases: TGTGCCAGCAGTCTTCTTGGAGGGACATCGGGAGAGCAGTACTTC.

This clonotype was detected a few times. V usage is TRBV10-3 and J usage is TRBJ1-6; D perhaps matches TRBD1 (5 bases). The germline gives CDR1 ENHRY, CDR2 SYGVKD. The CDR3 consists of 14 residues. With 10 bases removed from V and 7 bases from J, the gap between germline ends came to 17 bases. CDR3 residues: CATARDSLNSPLHF. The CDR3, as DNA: TGTGCCACCGCACGAGACAGCCTCAATTCACCCCTCCACTTT.

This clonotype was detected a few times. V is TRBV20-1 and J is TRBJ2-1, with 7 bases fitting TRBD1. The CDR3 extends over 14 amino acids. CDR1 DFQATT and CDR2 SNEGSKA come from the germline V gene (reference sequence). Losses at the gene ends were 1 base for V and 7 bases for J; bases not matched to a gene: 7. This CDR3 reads CSARVTGAGNEQFF. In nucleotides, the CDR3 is TGCAGTGCTAGAGTAACAGGGGCCGGGAATGAGCAGTTCTTC.

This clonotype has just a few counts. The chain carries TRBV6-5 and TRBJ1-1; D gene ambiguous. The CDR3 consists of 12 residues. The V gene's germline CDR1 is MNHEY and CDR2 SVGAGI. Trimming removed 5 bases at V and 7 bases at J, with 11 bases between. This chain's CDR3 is CASSTSRLEAFF. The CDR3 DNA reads TGTGCCAGCAGTACTTCTCGACTTGAAGCTTTCTTT.